This T cell receptor beta chain was profiled in a study of T cells after posttransplantation cyclophosphamide. Study results and caveats: Skin or GI-infiltrating T cells shared few TRB sequences with blood. Donor CD8+ memory clones often dominated recipient blood repertoires at later times. TRB clonality was highly associated with recipient CMV seropositivity and reactivation.

This clone was seen ten or more times. Its antigen is not identified. On the day of bone marrow donation, the related graft donor provided peripheral blood. Sequenced by immunoSEQ multiplex PCR; TCRdb stores in-frame clones only, minus some. The sample counts around 44,000 clones, none seen once; the ten largest own about 2.5%. The CDR3 contains 17 residues. Germline-derived CDR1 and CDR2 are LNHDA and SQIVND (reference sequence). V trimming: 1 base; J trimming: 0 bases; junction bases outside the gene matches: 5. This clonotype originated in a middle-aged man in good health, CMV-negative, and a related stem cell transplant donor. The sequenced material came from PBMCs. V is TRBV19 and J is TRBJ1-2; 10 nucleotides align to TRBD1. CDR3 in DNA: TGTGCCAGTAGTATAGGACAGGGGGCAAGGTCTAACTATGGCTACACCTTC. It specifies CASSIGQGARSNYGYTF.